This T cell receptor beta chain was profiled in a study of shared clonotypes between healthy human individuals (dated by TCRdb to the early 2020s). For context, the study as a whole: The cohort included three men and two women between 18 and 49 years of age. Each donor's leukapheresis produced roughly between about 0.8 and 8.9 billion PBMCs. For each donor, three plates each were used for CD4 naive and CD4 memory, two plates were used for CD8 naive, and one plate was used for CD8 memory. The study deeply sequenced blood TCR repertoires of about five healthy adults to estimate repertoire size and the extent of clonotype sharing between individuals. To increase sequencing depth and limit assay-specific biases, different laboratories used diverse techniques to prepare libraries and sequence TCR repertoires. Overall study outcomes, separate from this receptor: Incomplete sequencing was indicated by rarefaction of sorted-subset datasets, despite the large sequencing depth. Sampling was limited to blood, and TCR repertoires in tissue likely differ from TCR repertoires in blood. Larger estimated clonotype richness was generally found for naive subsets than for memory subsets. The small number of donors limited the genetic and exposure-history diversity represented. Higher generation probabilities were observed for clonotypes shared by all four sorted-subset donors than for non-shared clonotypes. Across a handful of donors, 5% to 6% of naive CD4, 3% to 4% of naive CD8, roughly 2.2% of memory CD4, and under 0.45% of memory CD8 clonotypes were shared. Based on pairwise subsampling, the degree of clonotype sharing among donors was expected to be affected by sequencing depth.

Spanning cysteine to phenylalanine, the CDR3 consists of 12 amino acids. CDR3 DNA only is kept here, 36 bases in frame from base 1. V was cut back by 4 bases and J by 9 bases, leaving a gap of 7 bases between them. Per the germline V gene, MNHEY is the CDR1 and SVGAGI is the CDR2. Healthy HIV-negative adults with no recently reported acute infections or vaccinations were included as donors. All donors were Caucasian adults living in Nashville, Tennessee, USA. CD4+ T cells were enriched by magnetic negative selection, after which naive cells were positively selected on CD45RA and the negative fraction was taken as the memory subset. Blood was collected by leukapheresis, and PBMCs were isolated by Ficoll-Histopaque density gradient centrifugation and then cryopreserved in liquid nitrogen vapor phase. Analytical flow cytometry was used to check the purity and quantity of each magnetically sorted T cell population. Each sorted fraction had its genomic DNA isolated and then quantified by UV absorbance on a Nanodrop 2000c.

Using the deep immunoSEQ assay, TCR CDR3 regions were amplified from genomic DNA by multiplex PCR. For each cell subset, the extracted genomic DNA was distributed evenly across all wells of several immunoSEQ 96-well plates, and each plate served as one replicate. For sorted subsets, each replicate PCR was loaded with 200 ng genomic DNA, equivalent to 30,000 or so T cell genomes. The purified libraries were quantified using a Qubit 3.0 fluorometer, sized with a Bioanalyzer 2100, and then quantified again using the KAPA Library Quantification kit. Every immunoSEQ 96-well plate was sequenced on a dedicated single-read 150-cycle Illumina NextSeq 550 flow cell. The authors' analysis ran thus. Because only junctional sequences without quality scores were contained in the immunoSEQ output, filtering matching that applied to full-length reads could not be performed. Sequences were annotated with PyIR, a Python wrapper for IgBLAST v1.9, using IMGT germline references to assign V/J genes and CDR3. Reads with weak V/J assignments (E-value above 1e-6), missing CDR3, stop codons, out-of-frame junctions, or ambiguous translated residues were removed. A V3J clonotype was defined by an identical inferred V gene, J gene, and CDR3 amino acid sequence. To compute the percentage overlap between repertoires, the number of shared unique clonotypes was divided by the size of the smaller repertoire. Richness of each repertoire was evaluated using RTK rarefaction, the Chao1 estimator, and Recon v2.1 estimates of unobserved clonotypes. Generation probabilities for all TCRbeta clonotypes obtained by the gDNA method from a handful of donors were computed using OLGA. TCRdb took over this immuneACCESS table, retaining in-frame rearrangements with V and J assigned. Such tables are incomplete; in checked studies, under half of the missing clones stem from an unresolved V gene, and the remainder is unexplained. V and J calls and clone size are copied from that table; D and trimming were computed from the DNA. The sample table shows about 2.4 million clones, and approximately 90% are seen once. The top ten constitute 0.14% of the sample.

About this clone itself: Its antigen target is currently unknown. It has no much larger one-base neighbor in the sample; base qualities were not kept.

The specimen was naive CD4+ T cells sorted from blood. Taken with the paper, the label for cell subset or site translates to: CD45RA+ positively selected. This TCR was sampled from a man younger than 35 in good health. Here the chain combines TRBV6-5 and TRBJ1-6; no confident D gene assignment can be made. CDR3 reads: CASSWRSSPLHF. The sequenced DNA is TGTGCCAGCAGTTGGAGGTCTTCACCCCTCCACTTT.